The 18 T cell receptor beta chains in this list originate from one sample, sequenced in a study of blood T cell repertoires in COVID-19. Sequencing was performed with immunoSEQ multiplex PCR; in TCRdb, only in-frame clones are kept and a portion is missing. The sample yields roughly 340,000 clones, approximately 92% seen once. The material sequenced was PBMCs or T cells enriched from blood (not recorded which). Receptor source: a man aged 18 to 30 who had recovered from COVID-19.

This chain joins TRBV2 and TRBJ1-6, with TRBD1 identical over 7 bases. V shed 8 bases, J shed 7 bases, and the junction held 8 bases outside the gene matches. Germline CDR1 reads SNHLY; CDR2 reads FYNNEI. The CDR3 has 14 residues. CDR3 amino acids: CASGLGQPNSPLHF. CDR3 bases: TGTGCCAGCGGGTTGGGACAGCCGAATTCACCCCTCCACTTT.

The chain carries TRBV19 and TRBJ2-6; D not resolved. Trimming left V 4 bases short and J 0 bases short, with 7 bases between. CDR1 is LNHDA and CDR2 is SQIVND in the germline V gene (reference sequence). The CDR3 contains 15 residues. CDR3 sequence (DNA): TGTGCCAGTAGTACAAGCAACTCTGGGGCCAACGTCCTGACTTTC. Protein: CASSTSNSGANVLTF.

CDR3 bases: TGTGCCAGCAGTCCACGGCCGGTTCAGGGATTGAACACTGAAGCTTTCTTT. Translation gives CASSPRPVQGLNTEAFF. The V and J genes are TRBV6-4 and TRBJ1-1, with a tentative D call TRBD1 (5 bases). Trimming left V 5 bases short and J 0 bases short, with 19 bases between. The CDR3 loop spans 17 amino acids. Germline CDR1 reads MRHNA; CDR2 reads SNTAGT.

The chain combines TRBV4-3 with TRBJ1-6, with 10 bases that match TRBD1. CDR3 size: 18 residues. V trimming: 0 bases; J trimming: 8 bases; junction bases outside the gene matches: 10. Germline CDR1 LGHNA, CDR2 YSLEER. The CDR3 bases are TGCGCCAGCAGCCAAGATCCTGGGGGGGACAGGGGATATTCACCCCTCCACTTT. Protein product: CASSQDPGGDRGYSPLHF.

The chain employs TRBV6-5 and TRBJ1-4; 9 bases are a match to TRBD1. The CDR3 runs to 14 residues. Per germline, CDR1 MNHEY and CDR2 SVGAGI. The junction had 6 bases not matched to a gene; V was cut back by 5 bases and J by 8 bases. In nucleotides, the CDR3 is TGTGCCAGCAGTAAGGGACAGGGCGGCGAAAAACTGTTTTTT. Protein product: CASSKGQGGEKLFF.

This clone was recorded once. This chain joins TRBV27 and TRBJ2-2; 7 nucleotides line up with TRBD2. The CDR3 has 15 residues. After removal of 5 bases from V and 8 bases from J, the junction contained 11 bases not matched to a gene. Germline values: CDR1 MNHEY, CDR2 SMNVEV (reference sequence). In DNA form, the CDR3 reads TGTGCCAGCAGTCCCTTTGCGGGAGCGGGAGGGGAGCTGTTTTTT. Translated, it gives CASSPFAGAGGELFF.

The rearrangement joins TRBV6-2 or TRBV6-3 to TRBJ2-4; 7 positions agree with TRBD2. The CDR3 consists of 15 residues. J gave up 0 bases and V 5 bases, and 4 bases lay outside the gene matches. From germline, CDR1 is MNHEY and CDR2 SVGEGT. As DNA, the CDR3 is TGTGCCAGCAGTGATCCTAGCGGAGCCAAAAACATTCAGTACTTC. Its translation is CASSDPSGAKNIQYF.

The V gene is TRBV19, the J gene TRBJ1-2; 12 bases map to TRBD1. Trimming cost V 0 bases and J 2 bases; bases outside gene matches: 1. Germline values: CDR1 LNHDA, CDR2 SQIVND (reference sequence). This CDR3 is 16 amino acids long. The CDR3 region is CASSIEGTGGNYGYTF. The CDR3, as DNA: TGTGCCAGTAGTATAGAAGGGACAGGGGGCAACTATGGCTACACCTTC.

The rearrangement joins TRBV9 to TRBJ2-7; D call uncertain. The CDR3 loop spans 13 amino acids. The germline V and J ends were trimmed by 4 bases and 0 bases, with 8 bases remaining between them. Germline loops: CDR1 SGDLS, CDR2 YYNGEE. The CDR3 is CASSPKSSYEQYF. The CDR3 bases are TGTGCCAGCAGCCCAAAATCCTCCTACGAGCAGTACTTC.

The CDR3 here is CASSLGLRDEQFF. The CDR3, as DNA: TGTGCCAGCAGCTTAGGTTTGAGGGATGAGCAGTTCTTC. This chain joins TRBV7-3 and TRBJ2-1; D is possibly TRBD2 (5 bases). V lost 2 bases to trimming and J lost 8 bases, with 10 bases between them. Per the germline V gene, CDR1 is SGHTA and CDR2 is FQGTGA. The CDR3 length is 13 residues.

The CDR3 DNA follows: TGTGCCAGCAGCTTTACCAGGAACACTGAAGCTTTCTTT. It yields the protein CASSFTRNTEAFF. The V and J genes are TRBV5-5 and TRBJ1-1; D gene uncertain. V lost 2 bases, J lost 1 base, and 6 bases lay in between. The CDR3 covers 13 residues. Per germline, CDR1 SGHKS and CDR2 YYEKEE (reference sequence).

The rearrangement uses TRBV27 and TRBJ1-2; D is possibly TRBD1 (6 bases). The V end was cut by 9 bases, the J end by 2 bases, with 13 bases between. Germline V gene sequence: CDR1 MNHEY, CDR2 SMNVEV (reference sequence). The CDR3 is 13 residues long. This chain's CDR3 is CASRGQSNYGYTF. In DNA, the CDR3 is TGTGCCAGTCGAGGACAGTCCAACTATGGCTACACCTTC.

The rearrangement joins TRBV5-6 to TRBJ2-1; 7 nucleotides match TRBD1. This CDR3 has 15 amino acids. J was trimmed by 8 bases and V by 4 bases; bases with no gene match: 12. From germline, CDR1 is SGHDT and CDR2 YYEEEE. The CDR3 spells CASSPNRGPYDEQFF. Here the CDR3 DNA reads TGTGCCAGCAGCCCAAACAGGGGTCCGTACGATGAGCAGTTCTTC.

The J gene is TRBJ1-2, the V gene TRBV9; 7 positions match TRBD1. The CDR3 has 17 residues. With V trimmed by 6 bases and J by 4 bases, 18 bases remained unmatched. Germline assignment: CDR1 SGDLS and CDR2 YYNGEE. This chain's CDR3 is CASTKDRIQGIGYGYTF. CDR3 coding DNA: TGTGCCAGCACCAAGGACAGGATTCAGGGTATTGGCTATGGCTACACCTTC.

CDR3 loop: CASSLVAGGSTDTQYF. CDR3 DNA: TGTGCCAGCAGCTTGGTAGCGGGAGGGAGCACAGATACGCAGTATTTT. V usage is TRBV5-6 and J usage is TRBJ2-3; 11 nucleotides agree with TRBD2. The germline gives CDR1 SGHDT, CDR2 YYEEEE. CDR3 size: 16 residues. V was pared by 0 bases and J by 0 bases, with 0 bases of the junction left unmatched.

DNA of the CDR3: TGCGCCAGCAGCTTCGGAGAGGTTAGCAATGAGCAGTTCTTC. It yields the protein CASSFGEVSNEQFF. The gene calls are TRBV5-1 and TRBJ2-1; D not resolved. The V end was cut by 2 bases, the J end by 6 bases, with 12 bases between. The germline V gene encodes CDR1 SGHRS and CDR2 YFSETQ. This CDR3 contains 14 residues.

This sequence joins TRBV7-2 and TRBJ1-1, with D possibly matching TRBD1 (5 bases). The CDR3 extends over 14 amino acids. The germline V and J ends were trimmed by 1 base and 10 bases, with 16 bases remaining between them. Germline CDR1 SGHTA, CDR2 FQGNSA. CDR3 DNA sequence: TGTGCCAGCAGCTTAGATTGGGCAGGGTCGGTAGCTTTCTTT. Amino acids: CASSLDWAGSVAFF.

The CDR3 here is CAWSVTILGTDTQYF. In nucleotides, the CDR3 is TGTGCCTGGAGTGTAACAATCCTGGGCACAGATACGCAGTATTTT. The chain couples TRBV30 to TRBJ2-3; no reliable D call. V lost 0 bases, J lost 1 base, and 11 bases lay in between. The CDR3 length is 15 residues. Per the germline V gene, CDR1 is GTSNPN and CDR2 is SVGIG (reference sequence).